This T cell receptor beta chain stems from a study of T cells in Graves' hyperthyroidism and ophthalmopathy. V was shortened by 5 bases and J by 2 bases, with 13 bases between the two germline ends. The CDR3 length is 15 residues. Germline CDR1 reads SGHAT; CDR2 reads FQNNGV. Exclusion of a patient resulted from uncontrolled infection, other autoimmune disease, pregnancy or lactation. PBMCs were collected from an approximately 10 ml volume of fresh peripheral blood. Study conclusions and caveats: Ophthalmopathy, as predicted by the model, came a median roughly 6.5 months after the prediction. Peripheral blood also featured most of the thyroid clonotypes expanded above 0.001.

The table lists this clonotype with many counts. As yet, its antigen is unknown. There were TCR beta CDR3 regions amplified from RNA transcripts. HTBI primers were used for first-round RT-PCR of the TCR CDR3. TCRdb ran MiXCR on the multiplex PCR reads and lists one entry per CDR3 protein. The sample records roughly 200,000 distinct CDR3 sequences, around 17% being singletons. The V call is TRBV11-2, the J call TRBJ2-1; D remains ambiguous. This TCR was recovered from a man aged 35-49 years with Graves' hyperthyroidism. Sample: blood. The CDR3 DNA reads as TGTGCCAGCAGCCAGACGCACCCTACCTACAATGAGCAGTTCTTC. It yields the protein CASSQTHPTYNEQFF. Full variable domain (missing parts from reference TRBV11-2 and TRBJ2-1): EAGVAQSPRYKIIEKRQSVAFWCNPISGHATLYWYQQILGQGPKLLIQFQNNGVVDDSQLPKDRFSAERLKGVDSTLKIQPAKLEDSAVYLCASSQTHPTYNEQFFGPGTRLTVL.